The next 5 T cell receptor beta chains were all read from a single sample in a study of T cells after yellow fever vaccination. TCRdb analysed the 5' RACE reads with MiXCR anew, one entry per CDR3 protein. Altogether about 140,000 distinct CDR3 sequences are present, less than 8.5% being singletons, with the ten largest covering more than 0.6%. This specimen consisted of CD4+ T cells sorted from PBMCs, obtained 10 days after the yellow fever booster vaccination. These receptors originate from a man between 25 and 39 years old who received the YFV17D yellow fever vaccine.

In this sample, this clonotype turned up many times. The V call is TRBV11-1, the J call TRBJ2-6, with 12 bases identical to TRBD1. CDR3 length equals 20 residues. Germline trimming cut 5 bases from V and 1 base from J; bases unmatched to any gene: 12. Germline CDR1 reads SGHAT; CDR2 reads FQDESV (reference sequence). CDR3 DNA sequence: TGTGCCAGCAGCCCCCCCGGGACAGGGGGCGTTTTTTCTGGGGCCAACGTCCTGACTTTC. Its protein is CASSPPGTGGVFSGANVLTF.

A remark on this clonotype: A much bigger clone sits one base away, suggesting this may be a read error. The V and J genes are TRBV11-2 and TRBJ2-1, with TRBD2 matching 10 bases. V was clipped by 8 bases and J by 11 bases; unmatched bases: 12. The CDR3 loop spans 14 amino acids. Germline assignment: CDR1 SGHAT and CDR2 FQNNGV. The CDR3 sequence is CASFRLAGMMKQFF. The CDR3 bases are TGTGCCAGCTTTAGACTAGCGGGTATGATGAAGCAGTTCTTC.

With regard to this clonotype: A read error may be the cause here, since a much bigger clone is one base away. The rearrangement uses TRBV5-1 and TRBJ2-2; 7 positions agree with TRBD1. This CDR3 comprises 15 residues. After removal of 8 bases from V and 3 bases from J, the junction contained 10 bases not matched to a gene. Per germline, CDR1 SGHRS and CDR2 YFSETQ. The DNA for the CDR3 is TGCGCCAGAAGCCTGACAGGGTTGGACACCGGGGAGCTGTTTTTT. Translated: CARSLTGLDTGELFF.

This clonotype showed up many times. The chain has TRBV7-6 and TRBJ2-1, with D maybe TRBD2 (6 bases). Trimming pared 0 bases from V and 2 bases from J, leaving 8 bases between. The V gene's germline CDR1 is SGHVS and CDR2 FNYEAQ. The CDR3 loop spans 15 amino acids. The CDR3 here is CASSLAEGTYNEQFF. In DNA form, the CDR3 reads TGTGCCAGCAGCTTAGCGGAGGGAACCTACAATGAGCAGTTCTTC.

The sample holds many counts of this clonotype. This sequence joins TRBV20-1 and TRBJ1-1, with no clear D. This CDR3 has 13 amino acids. V lost 6 bases, J lost 0 bases, and 11 bases lay in between. Germline CDR1 is DFQATT and CDR2 is SNEGSKA (reference sequence). The CDR3 sequence is CSAETNMNTEAFF. The CDR3 DNA is TGCAGTGCCGAGACAAACATGAACACTGAAGCTTTCTTT.